This T cell receptor beta chain was obtained from a study of blood T cell repertoires in COVID-19. Under the authors' procedure: Quantification of nucleated cells was approximated via reference gene primer amplification. Using immunoSEQ multiplex PCR, the repertoire was profiled, and TCRdb retains in-frame clones only, with some absent. The V and J calls and the clone size are those of that table, but D and trimming were determined from the DNA. The profile covers around 270,000 clones, with approximately 91% appearing a single time and approximately 2.6% taken by the ten largest. This CDR3 has 12 residues. Germline assignment: CDR1 MDHEN and CDR2 SYDVKM. Trimming removed 3 bases at V and 8 bases at J, with 10 bases between.

The sequencing input was peripheral blood. This clonotype was obtained from a young adult with COVID-19, enrolled during active disease. The chain joins TRBV28 to TRBJ1-1, with a tentative D call TRBD1 (5 bases). CDR3 in amino acids: CASSFKGREAFF. DNA for the CDR3: TGTGCCAGCAGTTTCAAGGGGCGGGAAGCTTTCTTT.